The rows below give T cell receptor beta chains drawn from one sample of a study of blood T cell repertoires in COVID-19. The method was immunoSEQ multiplex PCR; TCRdb's version includes in-frame clones alone and lacks a portion of them. The sample yields about 200,000 clones, 87% seen once. Sequences were obtained from PBMCs or T cells enriched from blood (not recorded which). These receptors all come from a woman aged 25 to 39 who had recovered from COVID-19. The CDR3 runs from the conserved cysteine through the conserved F or W. The D gene is left open where the match is weak. Only part of the rows carry a size: once, few, many, or a class if the clone is expanded.

clone size,V gene,D gene,J gene,CDR3 protein,CDR3 DNA
.,TRBV5-1,TRBD1,TRBJ2-7,CASSPPGGASYEQYF,TGCGCCAGCAGCCCTCCAGGGGGCGCCTCCTACGAGCAGTACTTC
once,TRBV25-1,.,TRBJ2-7,CASSVGLGEQYF,TGTGCCAGCAGTGTGGGGCTCGGCGAGCAGTACTTC
.,TRBV24-1,.,TRBJ2-2,CATMTTSTGELFF,TGTGCCACCATGACGACAAGCACCGGGGAGCTGTTTTTT
.,TRBV15,.,TRBJ1-6,CATSRDKGRAINSPLHF,TGTGCCACCAGCAGAGATAAGGGCAGGGCGATTAATTCACCCCTCCACTTT
.,TRBV20-1,.,TRBJ1-2,CSARGVRGYTF,TGCAGTGCTAGAGGGGTGAGGGGCTACACCTTC
once,TRBV12-5,TRBD1,TRBJ2-1,CASGRDRYNEQFF,TGTGCTAGTGGCCGGGACAGATACAATGAGCAGTTCTTC
many,TRBV6-5,TRBD1,TRBJ2-5,CASSYRQGAGETQYF,TGTGCCAGCAGTTATCGGCAGGGGGCGGGAGAGACCCAGTACTTC
.,TRBV5-8,.,TRBJ2-3,CASQSTDTQYF,TGTGCCAGTCAGAGCACAGATACGCAGTATTTT
.,TRBV27,.,TRBJ1-4,CASSPLTNEKLFF,TGTGCCAGCAGTCCGTTAACTAATGAAAAACTGTTTTTT
.,TRBV18,TRBD1,TRBJ1-3,CASSPFGGTGLDSGNTIYF,TGTGCCAGCTCACCATTCGGAGGGACAGGGTTGGACTCTGGAAACACCATATATTTT
.,TRBV5-8,.,TRBJ1-2,CASSLGDRDKISVAF,TGTGCCAGCAGCTTGGGGGACCGGGACAAAATCAGCGTCGCCTTC
.,TRBV29-1,TRBD1,TRBJ1-1,CSVMAQGSIPTEAFF,TGCAGCGTTATGGCACAGGGGAGTATTCCCACTGAAGCTTTCTTT
.,TRBV27,.,TRBJ1-1,CASSLFSTGSQAFF,TGTGCCAGCAGTTTATTTTCGACGGGGTCCCAAGCTTTCTTT
.,TRBV13,TRBD2,TRBJ2-5,CASSWTSGRRQETQYF,TGTGCCAGCAGCTGGACTAGCGGGAGGAGGCAAGAGACCCAGTACTTC
.,TRBV29-1,.,TRBJ1-1,CSVGGQNTEAFF,TGCAGCGTTGGAGGCCAGAACACTGAAGCTTTCTTT
.,TRBV27,.,TRBJ2-7,CASSPPRVGGYEQYF,TGTGCCAGCAGTCCCCCTCGGGTAGGGGGCTACGAGCAGTACTTC
.,TRBV7-2,TRBD1,TRBJ1-2,CASSPIDRGRGYTF,TGTGCCAGCAGCCCCATAGACAGGGGACGTGGCTACACCTTC
once,TRBV5-1,TRBD1,TRBJ2-1,CASSLEGAHVHEQFF,TGCGCCAGCAGCTTGGAGGGGGCTCATGTCCATGAGCAGTTCTTC
.,TRBV12-3/TRBV12-4,.,TRBJ2-1,CASSPREYNEQFF,TGTGCCAGCAGCCCGCGAGAGTACAATGAGCAGTTCTTC
.,TRBV13,.,TRBJ1-1,CASSLGGGTEAFF,TGTGCCAGCAGCTTAGGAGGGGGCACTGAAGCTTTCTTT
.,TRBV6-4,TRBD2,TRBJ2-3,CASSPAGAGGTDTQYF,TGTGCCAGCAGTCCTGCCGGGGCGGGGGGCACAGATACGCAGTATTTT
.,TRBV7-9,TRBD2,TRBJ2-7,CASSPSGSLYEQYF,TGTGCCAGCAGCCCTAGCGGTTCCCTCTACGAGCAGTACTTC
.,TRBV29-1,TRBD2,TRBJ2-5,CSVGIAGGEETQYF,TGCAGCGTTGGGATAGCGGGGGGAGAAGAGACCCAGTACTTC
.,TRBV5-5,.,TRBJ1-1,CASSFRNTEAFF,TGTGCCAGCAGCTTCAGAAACACTGAAGCTTTCTTT
.,TRBV5-4,.,TRBJ1-6,CASTTFGEVNSPLHF,TGTGCCAGCACCACCTTCGGTGAAGTCAATTCACCCCTCCACTTT
.,TRBV19,TRBD1,TRBJ1-5,CASSTTGSWNQPQHF,TGTGCCAGTAGTACGACAGGGTCTTGGAATCAGCCCCAGCATTTT
.,TRBV5-1,.,TRBJ1-2,CASTEDRQYGYTF,TGCGCCAGCACGGAGGACAGACAGTATGGCTACACCTTC
.,TRBV7-3,TRBD1,TRBJ2-7,CASSRLGQGLHEQYF,TGTGCCAGCAGCCGATTGGGACAGGGGCTCCACGAGCAGTACTTC
.,TRBV3-1/TRBV3-2,TRBD2,TRBJ2-1,CASSQSSGWYNEQFF,TGTGCCAGCAGCCAAAGTAGCGGGTGGTACAATGAGCAGTTCTTC
.,TRBV2,.,TRBJ1-2,CASSVFSSVSRYGYTF,TGTGCCAGCAGTGTCTTCTCTTCCGTGAGTCGCTATGGCTACACCTTC
.,TRBV28,TRBD1,TRBJ2-5,CASSKLQGVPETQYF,TGTGCCAGCAGTAAATTACAGGGGGTCCCTGAGACCCAGTACTTC
.,TRBV10-3,TRBD2,TRBJ2-7,CAISDLTSGEYEQYF,TGTGCCATCAGTGATTTGACTAGCGGGGAGTACGAGCAGTACTTC
few,TRBV5-1,.,TRBJ1-1,CASRFTGGSENTEAFF,TGCGCCAGCAGATTCACCGGGGGGTCAGAGAACACTGAAGCTTTCTTT
.,TRBV9,.,TRBJ1-1,CASSSTLMGDTEAFF,TGTGCCAGCAGTTCTACCCTGATGGGCGACACTGAAGCTTTCTTT
.,TRBV7-9,.,TRBJ1-4,CASSPPGVGTSTNEKLFF,TGTGCCAGCAGCCCTCCCGGGGTAGGAACCTCAACTAATGAAAAACTGTTTTTT
.,TRBV5-4,TRBD2,TRBJ2-7,CASSDLASGGDEQYF,TGTGCCAGCAGCGACCTGGCTAGCGGGGGCGACGAGCAGTACTTC
.,TRBV9,TRBD2,TRBJ2-7,CASSPGLAGGSDEQYF,TGTGCCAGCAGCCCAGGCCTAGCGGGAGGTAGCGACGAGCAGTACTTC
few,TRBV6-2/TRBV6-3,TRBD1,TRBJ1-2,CASSDGQGIAYTF,TGTGCCAGCAGCGACGGACAGGGTATAGCTTACACCTTC